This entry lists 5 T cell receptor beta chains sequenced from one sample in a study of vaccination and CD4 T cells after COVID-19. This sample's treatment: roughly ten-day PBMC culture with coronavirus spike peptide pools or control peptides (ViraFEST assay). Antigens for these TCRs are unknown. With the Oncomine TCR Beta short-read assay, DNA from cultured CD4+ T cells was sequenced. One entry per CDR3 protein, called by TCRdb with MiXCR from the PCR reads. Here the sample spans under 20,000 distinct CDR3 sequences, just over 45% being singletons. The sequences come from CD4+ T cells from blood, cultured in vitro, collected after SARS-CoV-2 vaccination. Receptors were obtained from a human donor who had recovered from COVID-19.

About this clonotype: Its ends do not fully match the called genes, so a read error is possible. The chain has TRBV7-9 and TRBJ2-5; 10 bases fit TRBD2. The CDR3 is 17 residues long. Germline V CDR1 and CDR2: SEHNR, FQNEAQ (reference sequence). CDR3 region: CASSWGASGGYQETQCF. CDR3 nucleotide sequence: TGTGCCAGCAGCTGGGGGGCTAGCGGGGGCTACCAAGAGACCCAGTGCTTC.

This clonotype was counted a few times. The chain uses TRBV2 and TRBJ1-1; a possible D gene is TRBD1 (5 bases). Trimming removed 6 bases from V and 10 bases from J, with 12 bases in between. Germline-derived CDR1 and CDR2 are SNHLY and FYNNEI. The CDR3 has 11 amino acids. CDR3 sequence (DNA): TGTGCCAGCAGGGCCTCAGGGATAGCTTTCTTT. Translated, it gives CASRASGIAFF.

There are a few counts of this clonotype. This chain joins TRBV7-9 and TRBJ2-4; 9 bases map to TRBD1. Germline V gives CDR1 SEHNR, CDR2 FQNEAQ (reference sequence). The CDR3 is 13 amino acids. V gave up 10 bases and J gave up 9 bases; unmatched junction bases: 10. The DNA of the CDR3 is TGTGCCACCAAACAGGGGGCCGGGGGCATTCAGTACTTC. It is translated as CATKQGAGGIQYF.

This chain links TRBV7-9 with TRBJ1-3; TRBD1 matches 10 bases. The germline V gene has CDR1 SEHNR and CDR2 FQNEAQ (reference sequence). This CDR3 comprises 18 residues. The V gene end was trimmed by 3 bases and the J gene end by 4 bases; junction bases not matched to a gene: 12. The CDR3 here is CASSFESPGQGMGNTIYF. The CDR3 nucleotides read TGTGCCAGCAGCTTCGAGTCCCCGGGACAGGGGATGGGAAACACCATATATTTT.

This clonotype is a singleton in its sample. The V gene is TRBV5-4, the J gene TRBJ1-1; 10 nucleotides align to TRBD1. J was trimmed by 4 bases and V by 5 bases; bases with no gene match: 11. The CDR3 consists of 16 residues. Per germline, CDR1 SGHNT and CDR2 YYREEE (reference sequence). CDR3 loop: CASSIDPGQGSTEAFF. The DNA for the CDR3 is TGTGCCAGCAGTATCGACCCGGGACAGGGGAGCACTGAAGCTTTCTTT.